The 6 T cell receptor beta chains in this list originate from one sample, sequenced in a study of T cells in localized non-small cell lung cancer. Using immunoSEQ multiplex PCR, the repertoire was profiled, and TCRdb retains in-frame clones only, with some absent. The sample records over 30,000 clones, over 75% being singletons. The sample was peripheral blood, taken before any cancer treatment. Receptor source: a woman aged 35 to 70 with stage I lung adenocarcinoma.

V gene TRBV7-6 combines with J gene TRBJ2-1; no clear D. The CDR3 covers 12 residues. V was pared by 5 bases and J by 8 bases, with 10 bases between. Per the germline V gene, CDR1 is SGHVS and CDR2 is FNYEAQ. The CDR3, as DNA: TGTGCCAGCAGCCCGACCCGGTATGAGCAGTTCTTC. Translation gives CASSPTRYEQFF.

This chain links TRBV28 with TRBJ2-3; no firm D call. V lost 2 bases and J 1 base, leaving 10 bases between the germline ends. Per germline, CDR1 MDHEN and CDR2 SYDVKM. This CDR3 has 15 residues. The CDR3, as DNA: TGTGCCAGCAGTTTAAACCCGGGCGGCACAGATACGCAGTATTTT. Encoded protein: CASSLNPGGTDTQYF.

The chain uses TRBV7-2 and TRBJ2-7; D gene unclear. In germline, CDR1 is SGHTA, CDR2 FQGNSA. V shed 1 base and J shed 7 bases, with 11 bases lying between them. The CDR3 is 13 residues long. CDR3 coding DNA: TGTGCCAGCAGCTTAGAAGTAGTAAGGGAGCAGTACTTC. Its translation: CASSLEVVREQYF.

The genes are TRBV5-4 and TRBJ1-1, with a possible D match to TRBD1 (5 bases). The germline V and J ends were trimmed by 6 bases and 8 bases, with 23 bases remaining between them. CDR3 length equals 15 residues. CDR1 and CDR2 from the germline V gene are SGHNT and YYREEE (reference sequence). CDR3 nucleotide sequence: TGTGCCAGCACCCGGGGCGGGGCGGGCCCCCCGGAAGCTTTCTTT. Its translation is CASTRGGAGPPEAFF.

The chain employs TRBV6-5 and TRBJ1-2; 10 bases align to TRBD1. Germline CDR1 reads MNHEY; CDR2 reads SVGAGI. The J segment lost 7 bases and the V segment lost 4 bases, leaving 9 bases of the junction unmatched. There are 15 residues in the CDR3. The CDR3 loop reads CASSSPGQGISGYTF. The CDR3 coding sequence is TGTGCCAGCAGTTCCCCGGGACAGGGGATTAGTGGCTACACCTTC.

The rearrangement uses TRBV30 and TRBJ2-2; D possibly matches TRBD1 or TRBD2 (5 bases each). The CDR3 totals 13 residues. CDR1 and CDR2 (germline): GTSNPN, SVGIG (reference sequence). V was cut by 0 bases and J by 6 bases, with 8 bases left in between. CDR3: CAWSVWGPGELFF. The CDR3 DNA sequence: TGTGCCTGGAGTGTATGGGGACCCGGGGAGCTGTTTTTT.